The next 3 T cell receptor beta chains were all read from a single sample in a study of blood T cell repertoires in COVID-19. Using immunoSEQ multiplex PCR, the repertoire was profiled, and TCRdb retains in-frame clones only, with some absent. The data show hundreds of thousands of clones, with 80% to 90% seen just once and approximately 4.6% held by the top ten. The sequenced sample was peripheral blood. The receptors derive from a man in his forties with acute or convalescent COVID-19.

This clone was observed once. The rearrangement links TRBV2 to TRBJ1-3; D not resolved. Deletions cut 6 bases from V and 1 base from J, with 16 bases between. The CDR3 is 16 residues long. The V gene's germline CDR1 is SNHLY and CDR2 FYNNEI. The CDR3 spells CASSAAPLGSGNTIYF. The CDR3 DNA reads TGTGCCAGCAGCGCGGCCCCGCTAGGATCTGGAAACACCATATATTTT.

V and J are TRBV24-1 and TRBJ1-2; TRBD1 aligns across 7 bases. CDR3 length: 13 amino acids. Germline values: CDR1 KGHDR, CDR2 SFDVKD. V trimming: 3 bases; J trimming: 8 bases; junction bases outside the gene matches: 5. DNA for the CDR3: TGTGCCACCAGTGATCACAGGGGAGAAGGCTACACCTTC. It is translated as CATSDHRGEGYTF.

A single count supports this clone. CDR3 sequence reads: CASSPRGTGLNSPLHF. The CDR3 region has the DNA TGTGCCAGCTCACCAAGGGGGACAGGGCTTAATTCACCCCTCCACTTT. The chain recombines TRBV18 with TRBJ1-6; 9 bases fit TRBD1. Trimming took 2 bases from V and 6 from J; bases not matched to a gene: 5. The CDR3 runs 16 residues. CDR1 is KGHSH and CDR2 is LQKENI in the germline V gene.